This T cell receptor beta chain came from a study of regulatory T cells in long-lasting Graves disease. The V and J ends lost 7 bases and 2 bases respectively, with 12 bases between them. Germline values: CDR1 SNHLY, CDR2 FYNNEI. The CDR3 contains 13 residues. This clonotype has a count of ten or more. The time point: persistent/refractory GD, antithyroid drugs over 5 years with positive TRAb. There was RNA extracted from PBMCs, and the TCR library was made from it. Patients came from an endocrinology department in Xi'an, China. According to the study, TCR beta libraries were built with iRepertoire HTBI primers and CDR3-region Arm-PCR. TCRdb called the multiplex PCR reads again in MiXCR, with one record for every CDR3 protein. The sample comprises about 450,000 distinct CDR3 sequences, 23% of which are singletons, and around 24% rests with the top ten.

Sequenced material: peripheral blood mononuclear cells (PBMCs), taken when the disease was refractory, from a patient treated with antithyroid drugs. The clonotype was recovered from a female donor with Graves disease. V gene TRBV2 combines with J gene TRBJ2-7, with D possibly being TRBD2 (5 bases). The CDR3 bases are TGTGCCAGCAAGTTAGCGTTAACCTACGAGCAGTACTTC. Translated: CASKLALTYEQYF.